This T cell receptor beta chain came from a study of blood T cell repertoires in COVID-19 (dated by TCRdb to about 2020). Background for the entire study: Samples from collaborators originated in the United States, Italy and Spain and spanned both the acute and convalescent phases of COVID-19. The samples were drawn from the first 160 participants of the ongoing ImmuneRACE study and from more than 1,000 subjects provided by 6 global collaborators. The repertoires were released in a freely available public database intended as a resource for research on the immune response to SARS-CoV-2. The material from the prospective study consisted of cDNA or gDNA derived from T cells, B-cell-depleted T cells, or PBMCs. The sample metadata nearly always contained a de-identified subject ID, COVID-19 status, age in years and sex. Deeply sampled blood TCRbeta repertoires from subjects exposed to, actively infected with, or recovered from COVID-19 were included in the dataset. Where available, HLA class I and class II types were obtained from metadata supplied by the sample provider rather than from assay-based typing. Results and caveats for the whole study, not just this receptor: Clinical and demographic metadata were provided uncurated, with the amount varying by source and participant.

To note about this clone: Its target antigen remains unknown. There are no base qualities to consult, and no much larger clone falls within one base.

CDR1 and CDR2 are drawn from the germline V gene: SGDLS, YYNGEE. The CDR3 goes from the cysteine to the phenylalanine over 15 residues. Kept here is only the CDR3 DNA, which spans 45 bases and is read in frame from base 1. Trimmed from V: 5 bases; trimmed from J: 0 bases; junction bases lacking a gene match: 8. TCRbeta CDR3 regions were amplified from genomic DNA using the immunoSEQ Assay, a bias-controlled multiplex PCR. In the paper's pipeline: The number of nucleated cells in each sample was estimated from the amplification of reference gene primers within the assay. To quantify the absolute abundance of each unique TCRbeta CDR3 rearrangement, sequence reads were collapsed and filtered. For each sample, productive Simpson clonality was calculated by taking the square root of Simpson's diversity index across productive rearrangements. This immuneACCESS table, as held by TCRdb, lists in-frame sequences with V and J called but not all clones. Of the missing ones, under half trace to an unresolved V gene in checked studies; the others have no known cause. The V and J calls and clone size come from that table; D and trimming were worked out from the DNA. The sample contains nearly 95,000 clones, 87% of them found a single time. The ten largest clones take up around 4.5% of the sample.

Each collaborating institution followed its own protocols to collect whole blood in K2EDTA tubes. For TCRbeta analysis, collaborator samples were shipped as frozen whole blood, as isolated PBMCs, or as DNA extracted from either sample type. This clonotype was obtained from a woman aged 80 or over with acute or convalescent COVID-19. Sequencing was performed on peripheral blood. Recombination connected TRBV9 to TRBJ2-7; TRBD1 aligns with 7 central bases. In nucleotides, the sequence is TGTGCCAGCAGTGTTACAGGGGCTAGCTCCTACGAGCAGTACTTC. It encodes CASSVTGASSYEQYF.